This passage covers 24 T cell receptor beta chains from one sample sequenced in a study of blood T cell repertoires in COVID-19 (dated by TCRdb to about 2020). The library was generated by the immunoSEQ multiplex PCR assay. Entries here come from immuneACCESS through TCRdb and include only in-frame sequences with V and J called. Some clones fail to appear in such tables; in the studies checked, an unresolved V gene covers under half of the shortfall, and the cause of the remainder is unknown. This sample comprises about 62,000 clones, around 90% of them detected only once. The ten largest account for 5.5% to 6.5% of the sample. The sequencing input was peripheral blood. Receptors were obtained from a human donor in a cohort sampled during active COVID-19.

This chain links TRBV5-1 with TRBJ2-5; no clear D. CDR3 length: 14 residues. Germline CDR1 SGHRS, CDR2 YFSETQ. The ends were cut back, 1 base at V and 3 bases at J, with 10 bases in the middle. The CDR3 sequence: CASSLKGVKETQYF. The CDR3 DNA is TGCGCCAGCAGCTTGAAAGGAGTTAAAGAGACCCAGTACTTC.

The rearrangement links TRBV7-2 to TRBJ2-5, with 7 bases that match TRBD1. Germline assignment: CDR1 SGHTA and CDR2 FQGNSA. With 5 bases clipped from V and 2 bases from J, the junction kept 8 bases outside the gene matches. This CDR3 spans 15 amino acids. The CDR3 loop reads CASSPGTERQETQYF. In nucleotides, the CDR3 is TGTGCCAGCAGCCCCGGGACAGAAAGACAAGAGACCCAGTACTTC.

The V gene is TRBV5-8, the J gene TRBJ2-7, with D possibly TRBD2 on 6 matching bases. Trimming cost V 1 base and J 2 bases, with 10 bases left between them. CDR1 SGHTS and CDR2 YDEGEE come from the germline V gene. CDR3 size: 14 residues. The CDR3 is CASSLHGGPYEQYF. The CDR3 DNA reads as TGTGCCAGCAGCTTGCATGGAGGGCCCTACGAGCAGTACTTC.

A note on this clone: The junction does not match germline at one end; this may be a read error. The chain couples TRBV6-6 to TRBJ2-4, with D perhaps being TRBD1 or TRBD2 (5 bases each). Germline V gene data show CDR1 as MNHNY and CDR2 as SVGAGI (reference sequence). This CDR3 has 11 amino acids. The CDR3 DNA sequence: TGTGCCAGCACTCGGGACGGGATGAAGAACTTC. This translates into CASTRDGMKNF.

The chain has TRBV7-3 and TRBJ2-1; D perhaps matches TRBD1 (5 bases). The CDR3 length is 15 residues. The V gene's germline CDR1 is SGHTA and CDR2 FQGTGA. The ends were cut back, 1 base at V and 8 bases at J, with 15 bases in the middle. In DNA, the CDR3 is TGTGCCAGCAGCTTAAATCAGGGCCGGAACCATGAGCAGTTCTTC. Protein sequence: CASSLNQGRNHEQFF.

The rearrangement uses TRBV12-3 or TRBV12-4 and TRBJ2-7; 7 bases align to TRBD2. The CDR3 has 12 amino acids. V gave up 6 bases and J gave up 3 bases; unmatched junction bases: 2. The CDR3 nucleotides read TGTGCCAGCAGCGCGGGAGACTACGAGCAGTACTTC. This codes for CASSAGDYEQYF.

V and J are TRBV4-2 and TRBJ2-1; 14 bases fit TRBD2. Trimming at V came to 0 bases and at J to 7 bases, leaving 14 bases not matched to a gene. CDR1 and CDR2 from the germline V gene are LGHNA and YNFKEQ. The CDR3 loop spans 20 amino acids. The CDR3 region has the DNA TGTGCCAGCAGCCAAGATCCGGGACTAGCGGGGGCACGCCGGGGGAATGAGCAGTTCTTC. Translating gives CASSQDPGLAGARRGNEQFF.

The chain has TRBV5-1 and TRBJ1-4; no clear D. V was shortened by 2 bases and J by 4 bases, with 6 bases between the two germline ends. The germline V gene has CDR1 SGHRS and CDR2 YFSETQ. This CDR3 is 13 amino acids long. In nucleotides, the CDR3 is TGCGCCAGCAGCTTACGGAGTAATGAAAAACTGTTTTTT. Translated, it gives CASSLRSNEKLFF. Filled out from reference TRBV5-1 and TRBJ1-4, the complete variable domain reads KAGVTQTPRYLIKTRGQQVTLSCSPISGHRSVSWYQQTPGQGLQFLFEYFSETQRNKGNFPGRFSGRQFSNSRSEMNVSTLELGDSALYLCASSLRSNEKLFFGSGTQLSVL.

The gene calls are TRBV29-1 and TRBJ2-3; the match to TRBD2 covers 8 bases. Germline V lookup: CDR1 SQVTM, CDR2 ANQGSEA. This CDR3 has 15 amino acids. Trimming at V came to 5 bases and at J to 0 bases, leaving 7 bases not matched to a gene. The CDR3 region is CSVRTGGESTDTQYF. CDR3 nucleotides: TGCAGCGTTAGAACGGGGGGGGAGAGCACAGATACGCAGTATTTT.

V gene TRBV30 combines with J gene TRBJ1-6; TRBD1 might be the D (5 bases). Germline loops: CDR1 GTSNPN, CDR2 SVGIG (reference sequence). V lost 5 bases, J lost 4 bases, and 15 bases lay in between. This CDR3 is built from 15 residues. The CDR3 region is CAWVMRGHYNSPLHF. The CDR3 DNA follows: TGTGCCTGGGTTATGAGAGGACATTATAATTCACCCCTCCACTTT.

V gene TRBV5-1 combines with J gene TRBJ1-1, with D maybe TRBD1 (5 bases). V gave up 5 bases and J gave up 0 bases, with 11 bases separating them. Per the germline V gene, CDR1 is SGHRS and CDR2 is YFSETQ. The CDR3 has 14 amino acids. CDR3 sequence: CASRVGGLNTEAFF. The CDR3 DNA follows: TGCGCCAGCAGAGTGGGGGGATTGAACACTGAAGCTTTCTTT.

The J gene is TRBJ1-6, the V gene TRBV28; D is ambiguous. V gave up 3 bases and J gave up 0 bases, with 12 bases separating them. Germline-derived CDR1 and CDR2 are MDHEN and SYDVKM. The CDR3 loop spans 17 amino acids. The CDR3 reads CASSFSVTGSYNSPLHF. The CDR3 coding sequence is TGTGCCAGCAGTTTTTCGGTGACGGGCTCCTATAATTCACCCCTCCACTTT.

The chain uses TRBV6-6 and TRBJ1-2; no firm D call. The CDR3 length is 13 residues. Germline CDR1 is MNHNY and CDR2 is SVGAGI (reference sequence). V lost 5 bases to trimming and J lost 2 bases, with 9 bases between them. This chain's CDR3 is CASSPSGNYGYTF. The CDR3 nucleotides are TGTGCCAGCAGTCCGTCAGGAAACTATGGCTACACCTTC.

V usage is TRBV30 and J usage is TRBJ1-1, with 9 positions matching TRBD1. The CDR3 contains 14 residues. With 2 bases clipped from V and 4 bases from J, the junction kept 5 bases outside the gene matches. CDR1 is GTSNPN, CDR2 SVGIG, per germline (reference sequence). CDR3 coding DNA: TGTGCCTGGAGTAAGACAGGGGGAAGCACTGAAGCTTTCTTT. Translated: CAWSKTGGSTEAFF.

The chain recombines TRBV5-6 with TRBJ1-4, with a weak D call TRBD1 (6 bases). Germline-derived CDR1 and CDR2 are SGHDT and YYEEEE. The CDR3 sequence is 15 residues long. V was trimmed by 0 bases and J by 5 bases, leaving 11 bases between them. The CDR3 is CASSLGFTGNEKLFF. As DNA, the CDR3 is TGTGCCAGCAGCTTGGGATTTACAGGGAATGAAAAACTGTTTTTT.

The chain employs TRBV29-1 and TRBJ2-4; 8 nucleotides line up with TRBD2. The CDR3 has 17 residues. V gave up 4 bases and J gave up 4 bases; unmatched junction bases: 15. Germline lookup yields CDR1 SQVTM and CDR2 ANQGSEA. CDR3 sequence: CSVAGGSRREGKNIQYF. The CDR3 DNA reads TGCAGCGTTGCTGGGGGGAGTCGACGGGAGGGAAAAAACATTCAGTACTTC.

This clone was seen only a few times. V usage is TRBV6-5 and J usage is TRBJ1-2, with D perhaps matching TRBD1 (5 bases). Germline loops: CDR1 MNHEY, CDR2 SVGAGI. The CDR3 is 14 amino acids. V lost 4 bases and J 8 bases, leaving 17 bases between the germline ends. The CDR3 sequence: CASSSWGLPTGYTF. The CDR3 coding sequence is TGTGCCAGCAGTTCTTGGGGCCTCCCTACGGGCTACACCTTC.

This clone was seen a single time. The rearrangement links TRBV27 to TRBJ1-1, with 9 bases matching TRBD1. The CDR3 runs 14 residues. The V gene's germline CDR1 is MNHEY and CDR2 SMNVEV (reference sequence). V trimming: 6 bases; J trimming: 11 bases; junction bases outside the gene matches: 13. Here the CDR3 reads CASSRDRVTPGAFF. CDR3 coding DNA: TGTGCCAGCAGCCGGGACAGGGTGACACCAGGGGCTTTCTTT.

CDR3 in DNA: TGTGCCAGCTCACCACCCTGGACTAGCGGGGCCCAAGAGACCCAGTACTTC. It specifies CASSPPWTSGAQETQYF. The V gene is TRBV18, the J gene TRBJ2-5, with 12 bases matching TRBD2. J was trimmed by 1 base and V by 0 bases; bases with no gene match: 3. Per germline, CDR1 KGHSH and CDR2 LQKENI. This CDR3 has 17 residues.

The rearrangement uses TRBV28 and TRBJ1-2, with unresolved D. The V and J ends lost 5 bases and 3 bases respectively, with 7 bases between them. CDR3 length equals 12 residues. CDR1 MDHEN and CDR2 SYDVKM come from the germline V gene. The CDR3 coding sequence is TGTGCCAGCAGTCTTCGGGACTATGGCTACACCTTC. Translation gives CASSLRDYGYTF.

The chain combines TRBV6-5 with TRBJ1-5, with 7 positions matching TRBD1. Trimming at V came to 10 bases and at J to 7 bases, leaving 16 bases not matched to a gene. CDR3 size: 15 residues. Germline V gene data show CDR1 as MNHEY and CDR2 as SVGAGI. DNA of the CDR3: TGTGCCACTAAGATAAGGGACAGAGTGGGCCAGCCCCAGCATTTT. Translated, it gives CATKIRDRVGQPQHF.

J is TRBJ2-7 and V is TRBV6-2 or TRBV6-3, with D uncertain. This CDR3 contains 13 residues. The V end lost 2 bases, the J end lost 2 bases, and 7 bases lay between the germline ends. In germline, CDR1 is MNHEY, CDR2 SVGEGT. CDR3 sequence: CASSYLSTYEQYF. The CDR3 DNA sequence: TGTGCCAGCAGTTACCTGAGTACCTACGAGCAGTACTTC.

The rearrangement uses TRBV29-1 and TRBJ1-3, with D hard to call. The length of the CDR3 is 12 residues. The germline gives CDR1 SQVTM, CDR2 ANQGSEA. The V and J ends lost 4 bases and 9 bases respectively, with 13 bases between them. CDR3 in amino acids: CSVGGILGTIYF. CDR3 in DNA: TGCAGCGTTGGAGGGATTCTAGGCACCATATATTTT.

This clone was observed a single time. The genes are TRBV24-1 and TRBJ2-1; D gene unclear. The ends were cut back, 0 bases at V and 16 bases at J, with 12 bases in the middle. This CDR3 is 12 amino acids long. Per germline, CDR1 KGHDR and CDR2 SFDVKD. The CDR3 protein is CATSDLRAPTFF. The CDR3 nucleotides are TGTGCCACCAGTGATTTGAGAGCTCCCACTTTCTTC.